This record looks at one TCR beta chain sequence and its context. In the original analysis: Cell counts per sample came from amplifying reference gene primers. Clones were read by immunoSEQ multiplex PCR, and TCRdb kept only the in-frame ones, dropping some. V, J and clone size were drawn from that table, and D and trimming were deduced from the DNA. Here the sample spans more than 75,000 clones, roughly 91% being singletons. These data are taken from a study of blood T cell repertoires in COVID-19. Across the study: Acute and convalescent COVID-19 specimens originated in the United States, Italy and Spain. PBMCs, B-cell-depleted T cells, or T cells were the source of the cDNA or gDNA that made up the material.

V lost 3 bases and J 0 bases, leaving 3 bases between the germline ends. This CDR3 region has 14 residues. The germline CDR1 and CDR2 sequences are SGHVS and FQNEAQ. The sample consisted of peripheral blood. This TCR came from an elderly woman with active COVID-19. This chain uses TRBV7-8 with TRBJ2-6; the D is unclear. The CDR3 DNA reads TGTGCCAGCAGCTTGAGCTCTGGGGCCAACGTCCTGACTTTC. Amino acids: CASSLSSGANVLTF. Using reference TRBV7-8 and TRBJ2-6 for the parts outside the CDR3, the full variable domain is GAGVSQSPRYKVAKRGQDVALRCDPISGHVSLFWYQQALGQGPEFLTYFQNEAQLDKSGLPSDRFFAERPEGSVSTLKIQRTQQEDSAVYLCASSLSSGANVLTFGAGSRLTVL.